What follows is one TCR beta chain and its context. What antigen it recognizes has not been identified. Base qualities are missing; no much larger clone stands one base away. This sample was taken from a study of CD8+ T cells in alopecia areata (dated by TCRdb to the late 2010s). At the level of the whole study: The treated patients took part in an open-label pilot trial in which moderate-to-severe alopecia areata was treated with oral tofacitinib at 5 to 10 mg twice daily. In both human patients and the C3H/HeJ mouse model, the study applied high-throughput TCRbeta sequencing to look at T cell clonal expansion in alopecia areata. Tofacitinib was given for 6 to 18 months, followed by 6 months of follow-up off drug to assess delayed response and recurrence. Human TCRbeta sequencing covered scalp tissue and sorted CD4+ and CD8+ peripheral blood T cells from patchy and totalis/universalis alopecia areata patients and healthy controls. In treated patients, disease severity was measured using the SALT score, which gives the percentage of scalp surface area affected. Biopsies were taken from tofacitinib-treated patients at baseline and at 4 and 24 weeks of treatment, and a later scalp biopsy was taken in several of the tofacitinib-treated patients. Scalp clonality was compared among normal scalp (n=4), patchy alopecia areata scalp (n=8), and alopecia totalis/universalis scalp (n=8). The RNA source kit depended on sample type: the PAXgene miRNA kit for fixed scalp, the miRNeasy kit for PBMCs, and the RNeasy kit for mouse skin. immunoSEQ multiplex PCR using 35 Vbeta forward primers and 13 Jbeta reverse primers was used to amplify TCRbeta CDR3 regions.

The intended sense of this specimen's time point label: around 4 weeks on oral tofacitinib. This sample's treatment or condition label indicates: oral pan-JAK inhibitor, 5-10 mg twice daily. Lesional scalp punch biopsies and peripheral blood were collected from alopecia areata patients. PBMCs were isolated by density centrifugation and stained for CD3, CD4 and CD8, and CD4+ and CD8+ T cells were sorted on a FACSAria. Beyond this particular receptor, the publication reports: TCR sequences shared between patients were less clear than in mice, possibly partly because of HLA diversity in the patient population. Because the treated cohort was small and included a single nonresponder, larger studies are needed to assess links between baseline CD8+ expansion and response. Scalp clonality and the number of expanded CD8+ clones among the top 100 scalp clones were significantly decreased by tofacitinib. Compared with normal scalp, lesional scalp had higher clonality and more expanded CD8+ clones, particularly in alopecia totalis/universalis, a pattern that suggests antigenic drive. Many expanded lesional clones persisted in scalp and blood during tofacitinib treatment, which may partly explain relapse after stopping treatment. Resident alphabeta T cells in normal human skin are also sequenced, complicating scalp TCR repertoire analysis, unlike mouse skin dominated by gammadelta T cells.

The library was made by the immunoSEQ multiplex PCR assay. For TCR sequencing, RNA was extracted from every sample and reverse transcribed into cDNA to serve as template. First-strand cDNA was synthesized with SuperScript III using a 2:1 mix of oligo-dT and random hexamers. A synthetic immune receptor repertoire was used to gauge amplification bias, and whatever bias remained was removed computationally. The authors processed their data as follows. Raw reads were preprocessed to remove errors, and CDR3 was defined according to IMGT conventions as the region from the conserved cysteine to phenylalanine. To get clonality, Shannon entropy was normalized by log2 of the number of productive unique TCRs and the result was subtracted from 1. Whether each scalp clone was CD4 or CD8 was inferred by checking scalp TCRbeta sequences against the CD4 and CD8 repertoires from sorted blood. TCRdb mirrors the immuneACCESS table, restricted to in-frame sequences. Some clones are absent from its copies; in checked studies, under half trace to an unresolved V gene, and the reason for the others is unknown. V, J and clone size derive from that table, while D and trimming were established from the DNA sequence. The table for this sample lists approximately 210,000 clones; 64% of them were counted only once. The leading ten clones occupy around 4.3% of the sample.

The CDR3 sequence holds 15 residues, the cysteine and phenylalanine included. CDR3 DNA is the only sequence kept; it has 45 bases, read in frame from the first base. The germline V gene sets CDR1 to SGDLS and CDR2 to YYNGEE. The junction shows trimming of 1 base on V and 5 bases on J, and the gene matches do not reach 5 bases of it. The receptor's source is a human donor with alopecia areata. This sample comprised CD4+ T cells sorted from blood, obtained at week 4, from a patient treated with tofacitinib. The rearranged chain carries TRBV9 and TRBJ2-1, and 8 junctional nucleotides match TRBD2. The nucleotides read TGTGCCAGCAGCGTACGGGGGGGCCTCAACAATGAGCAGTTCTTC. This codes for CASSVRGGLNNEQFF.